These T cell receptor beta chains were read from a single sample in a study of shared clonotypes between healthy human individuals. Sequenced by immunoSEQ multiplex PCR; TCRdb stores in-frame clones only, minus some. The table shows nearly 2 million clones, with about 95% occurring only once. Sequencing used naive CD8+ T cells sorted from blood. The source is a man between 18 and 29 years old in good health. The conserved cysteine and the conserved F or W are not part of the CDR3 here.

cdr3_aa	v_call	j_call
ATSRDMWGQGYGYT	TRBV15	TRBJ1-2
ASSTDRGQNTEAF	TRBV7-9	TRBJ1-1
ASSVGGGALNEQF	TRBV9	TRBJ2-1
ASSSRDIPGPYEQY	TRBV11-2	TRBJ2-7
ASSQGHWGQGNTEAF	TRBV4-1	TRBJ1-1
ASSQDQGGYSPLH	TRBV4-1	TRBJ1-6
ASSLGSGAETQY	TRBV5-6	TRBJ2-5
ASSEGLAGFTDTQY	TRBV10-1	TRBJ2-3
ASSWSGAGTEAF	TRBV7-9	TRBJ1-1
SVVPFTVTAPNYGYT	TRBV29-1	TRBJ1-2
ASSGGGGGEQF	TRBV9	TRBJ2-1
ASSIRGRDGELF	TRBV10-1	TRBJ2-2
ASSDPGGGYT	TRBV2	TRBJ1-2
ASSSTGGSGEKLF	TRBV7-6	TRBJ1-4
ASSLLGQRNTEAF	TRBV6-6	TRBJ1-1
ASSVGLAQETQY	TRBV6-1	TRBJ2-5
ASSKTGGMNTEAF	TRBV19	TRBJ1-1